Described below is a single T cell receptor beta chain sequence and its context. The antigen is not known. V lost 6 bases and J lost 2, with 17 bases in between. In germline, CDR1 is MNHEY, CDR2 SVGAGI. The CDR3 runs to 15 residues. The data are from a study of T cell repertoires in cytomegalovirus infection. Study information: CMV epitopes in the study were HLA-C-restricted (recently identified) and HLA-B-restricted (well studied). CMV infection and matching HLA type were both indicated by public TCR beta signatures.

The study's findings and limits: Dominating the ex vivo response were HLA-C-restricted CMV-specific TCR beta clonotypes.

TCRdb re-analysed the reads in MiXCR, keeping a single row per CDR3 protein. This table has roughly 730,000 distinct CDR3 sequences, approximately 33% appearing once. The sequences come from cultured PBMCs, collected from culture after CMV antigen stimulation. The sequence was collected from a human donor in good health (CMV status not recorded). Some clones in this sample may be carry-over from other donors' samples. The J gene is TRBJ2-7, the V gene TRBV6-5; a weak D match, TRBD2 (5 bases). In DNA form, the CDR3 reads TGTGCCAGCAGCTACCAACGGACTGCAGCCTACGAGCAGTACTTC. It specifies CASSYQRTAAYEQYF.